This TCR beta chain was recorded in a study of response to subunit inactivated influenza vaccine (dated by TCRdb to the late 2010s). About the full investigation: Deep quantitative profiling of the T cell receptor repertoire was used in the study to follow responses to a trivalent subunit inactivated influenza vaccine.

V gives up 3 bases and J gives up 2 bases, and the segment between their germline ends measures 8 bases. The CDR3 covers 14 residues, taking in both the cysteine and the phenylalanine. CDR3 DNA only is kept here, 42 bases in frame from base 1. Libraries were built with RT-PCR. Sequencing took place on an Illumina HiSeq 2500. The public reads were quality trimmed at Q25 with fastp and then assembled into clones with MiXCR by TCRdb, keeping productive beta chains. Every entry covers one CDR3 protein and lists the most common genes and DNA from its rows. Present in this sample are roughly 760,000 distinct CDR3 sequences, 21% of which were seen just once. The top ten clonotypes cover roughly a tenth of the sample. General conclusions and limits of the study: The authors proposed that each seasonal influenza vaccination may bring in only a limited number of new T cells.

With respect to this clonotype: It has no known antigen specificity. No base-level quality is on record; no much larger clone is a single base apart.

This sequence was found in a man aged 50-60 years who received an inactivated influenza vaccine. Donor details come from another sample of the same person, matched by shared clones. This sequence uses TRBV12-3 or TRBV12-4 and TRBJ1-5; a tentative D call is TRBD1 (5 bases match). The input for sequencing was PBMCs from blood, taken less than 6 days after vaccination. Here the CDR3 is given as CASSFGHGNQPQHF. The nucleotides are TGTGCCAGCAGTTTCGGACATGGCAATCAGCCCCAGCATTTT.